This T cell receptor (beta chain) originates from a study of cytomegalovirus exposure and HLA in healthy donors. The PCR had 60 Vbeta and 13 Jbeta primers. Profiling relied on immunoSEQ multiplex PCR, and the TCRdb table lists in-frame clones only, not all of them. The data include 180,000 or so clones; the top ten clones carry approximately 0.8%. Notes on the study in general: Judged likely to be a sequencing artifact was a cluster of highly shared sequence variants.

Comment on this clone: Its antigen is unidentified.

The CDR3 totals 14 residues. V gave up 4 bases and J gave up 3 bases, with 12 bases separating them. Germline V CDR1 and CDR2: MNHEY, SVGAGI. V gene TRBV6-5 combines with J gene TRBJ1-2; possibly TRBD1 for D (5 bases). The sequenced material came from PBMCs. This TCR derives from a woman between 18 and 29 years old in good health and CMV-seropositive. The DNA of the CDR3 is TGTGCCAGCAGTTTCCTCGGGGGGTACTATGGCTACACCTTC. This encodes CASSFLGGYYGYTF.